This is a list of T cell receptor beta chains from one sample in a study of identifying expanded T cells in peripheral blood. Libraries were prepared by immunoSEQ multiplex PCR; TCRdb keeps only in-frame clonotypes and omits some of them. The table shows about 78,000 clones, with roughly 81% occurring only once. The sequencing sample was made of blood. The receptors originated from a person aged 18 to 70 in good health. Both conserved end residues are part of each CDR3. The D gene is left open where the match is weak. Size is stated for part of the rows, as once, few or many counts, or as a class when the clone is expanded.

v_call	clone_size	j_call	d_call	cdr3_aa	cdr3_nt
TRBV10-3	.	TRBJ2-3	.	CAISEREPDTQYF	TGTGCCATCAGTGAGCGGGAACCAGATACGCAGTATTTT
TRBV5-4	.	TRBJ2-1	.	CASSGQQGGYNEQFF	TGTGCCAGCAGCGGTCAACAGGGGGGGTACAATGAGCAGTTCTTC
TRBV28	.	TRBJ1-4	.	CASSQPGTIEKLFF	TGTGCCAGCAGTCAACCCGGGACAATCGAAAAACTGTTTTTT
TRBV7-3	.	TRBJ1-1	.	CASSFDRGTEAFF	TGTGCCAGCAGCTTCGACAGAGGCACTGAAGCTTTCTTT
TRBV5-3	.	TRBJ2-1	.	CARTTGASDRSNQYNEQFF	TGTGCCAGAACCACAGGAGCTAGCGACCGGTCCAACCAATACAATGAGCAGTTCTTC
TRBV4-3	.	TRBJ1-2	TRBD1	CASSPGQGVGYGYTF	TGCGCCAGCAGCCCAGGACAGGGAGTAGGGTATGGCTACACCTTC
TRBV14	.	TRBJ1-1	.	CASSPLTSYTEAFF	TGTGCCAGCAGCCCCCTGACATCTTACACTGAAGCTTTCTTT
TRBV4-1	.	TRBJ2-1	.	CASSQGSYGPSYNEQFF	TGCGCCAGCAGCCAAGGGTCTTATGGCCCCTCTTACAATGAGCAGTTCTTC
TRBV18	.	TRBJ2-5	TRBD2	CASSPTAGGPVETQYF	TGTGCCAGCTCACCAACCGCGGGAGGGCCAGTAGAGACCCAGTACTTC
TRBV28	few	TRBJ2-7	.	CASSTYRRRVVQYF	TGTGCCAGCAGCACCTACCGACGAAGGGTAGTGCAGTACTTC
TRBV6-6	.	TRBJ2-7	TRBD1	CASRPGYTGELDEQYF	TGTGCCAGCAGACCCGGTTATACAGGGGAGTTGGACGAGCAGTACTTC
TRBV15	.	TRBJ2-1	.	CATSRPDRSSYNEQFF	TGTGCCACCAGCAGACCGGACAGAAGCTCCTACAATGAGCAGTTCTTC
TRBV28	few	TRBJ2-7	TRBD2	CASGPLAGAGGEQYF	TGTGCCAGCGGTCCCTTAGCGGGAGCGGGGGGCGAGCAGTACTTC
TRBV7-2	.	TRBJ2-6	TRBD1	CASSPAGGAGANVLTF	TGTGCCAGCAGCCCAGCAGGGGGCGCTGGGGCCAACGTCCTGACTTTC
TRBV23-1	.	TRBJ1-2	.	CASSREGDPLFGHTF	TGCGCCAGCAGTCGCGAAGGAGACCCTCTGTTTGGCCACACCTTC
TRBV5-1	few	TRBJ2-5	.	CASSPSTGLETQYF	TGCGCCAGCAGCCCTTCGACGGGGTTGGAGACCCAGTACTTC
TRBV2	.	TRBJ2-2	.	CASSVGLTNTGELFF	TGTGCCAGCAGTGTCGGTCTCACGAACACCGGGGAGCTGTTTTTT
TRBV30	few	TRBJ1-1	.	CAWSVTFAEAFF	TGTGCCTGGAGTGTAACCTTCGCTGAAGCTTTCTTT
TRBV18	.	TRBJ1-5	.	CASSPGDSNQPQHF	TGTGCCAGCTCACCTGGGGACAGCAATCAGCCCCAGCATTTT
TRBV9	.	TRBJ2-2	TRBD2	CASSPPSGGPNTGELFF	TGTGCCAGCAGCCCGCCTTCGGGAGGGCCGAACACCGGGGAGCTGTTTTTT
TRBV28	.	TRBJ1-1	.	CATNRMGSTEAFF	TGTGCCACCAATAGGATGGGGAGTACTGAAGCTTTCTTT
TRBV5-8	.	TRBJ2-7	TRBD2	CASSLGLALSYEQYF	TGTGCCAGCAGCCTGGGACTAGCCCTCTCCTACGAGCAGTACTTC
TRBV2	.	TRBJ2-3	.	CASSEVPGLRNTDTQYF	TGTGCCAGCAGTGAAGTTCCGGGACTTAGAAACACAGATACGCAGTATTTT
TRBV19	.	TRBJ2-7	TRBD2	CASSTRGGEQYF	TGTGCCAGTAGTACCCGGGGGGGCGAGCAGTACTTC
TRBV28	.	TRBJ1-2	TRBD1	CASRPGQANYGYTF	TGTGCCAGCAGGCCGGGACAGGCTAACTATGGCTACACCTTC
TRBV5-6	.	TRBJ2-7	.	CASGYTGFTYEQYF	TGTGCCAGCGGATACACAGGGTTTACCTACGAGCAGTACTTC
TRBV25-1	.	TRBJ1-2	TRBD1	CASSAGTGLGYTF	TGTGCCAGCAGTGCAGGGACAGGCCTCGGCTACACCTTC
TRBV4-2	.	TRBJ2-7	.	CASSQDEVAGRVYEQYF	TGTGCCAGCAGCCAAGATGAAGTGGCAGGGAGAGTCTACGAGCAGTACTTC
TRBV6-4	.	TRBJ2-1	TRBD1	CATQRDRGTNEQFF	TGTGCCACCCAGCGGGACAGGGGCACTAATGAGCAGTTCTTC
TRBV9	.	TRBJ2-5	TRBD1	CASSQQGAGETQYF	TGTGCCAGCAGCCAACAGGGGGCCGGGGAGACCCAGTACTTC
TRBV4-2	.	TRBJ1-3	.	CASSQGAGSANTIYF	TGTGCCAGCAGCCAAGGAGCGGGCAGTGCGAACACCATATATTTT
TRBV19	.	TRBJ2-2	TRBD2	CASTKFAQREVNTGELFF	TGTGCCAGTACAAAATTCGCCCAGCGGGAGGTTAACACCGGGGAGCTGTTTTTT
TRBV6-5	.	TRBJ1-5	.	CASRMDSSNQPQHF	TGTGCCAGCAGGATGGACAGTAGCAATCAGCCCCAGCATTTT
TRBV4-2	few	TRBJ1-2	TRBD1	CASSHDRGNGYTF	TGTGCCAGCAGCCATGACAGGGGGAATGGCTACACCTTC
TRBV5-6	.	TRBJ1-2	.	CASSPDRNYGYTF	TGTGCCAGCAGTCCCGACAGAAACTATGGCTACACCTTC
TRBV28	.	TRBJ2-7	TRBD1	CASSVSTGGIYEQYF	TGTGCCAGCAGCGTGTCTACAGGGGGCATATACGAGCAGTACTTC
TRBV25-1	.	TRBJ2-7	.	CASSPRDERYEQYF	TGTGCCAGCAGTCCGCGGGACGAACGCTACGAGCAGTACTTC
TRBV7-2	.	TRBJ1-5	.	CASSFKDSNQPQHF	TGTGCCAGCAGCTTTAAAGACAGCAATCAGCCCCAGCATTTT
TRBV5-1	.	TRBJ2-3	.	CASSLSGYGTDTQYF	TGCGCCAGCAGCTTGTCGGGTTATGGCACAGATACGCAGTATTTT
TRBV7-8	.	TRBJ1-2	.	CASSLAQGLVALSPYGYTF	TGTGCCAGCAGCTTAGCGCAGGGCTTAGTCGCCCTCTCACCCTATGGCTACACCTTC
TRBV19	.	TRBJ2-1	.	CASSIEGADYNEQFF	TGTGCCAGTAGTATAGAGGGGGCGGACTACAATGAGCAGTTCTTC
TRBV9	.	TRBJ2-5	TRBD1	CASSAGTVQETQYF	TGTGCCAGCAGCGCCGGGACAGTCCAAGAGACCCAGTACTTC
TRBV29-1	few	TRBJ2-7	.	CSVVPGYSYEQYF	TGCAGCGTTGTACCCGGATACTCCTACGAGCAGTACTTC
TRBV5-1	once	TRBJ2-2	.	CASSLEVKGELFF	TGCGCCAGCAGCTTGGAGGTGAAGGGGGAGCTGTTTTTT
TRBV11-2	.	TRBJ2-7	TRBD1	CASSKKGTGAILEQYF	TGTGCCAGCAGCAAAAAGGGGACAGGGGCTATTTTAGAGCAGTACTTC
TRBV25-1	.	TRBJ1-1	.	CASSPAEQSNTEAFF	TGTGCCAGCAGCCCAGCCGAACAGTCGAACACTGAAGCTTTCTTT
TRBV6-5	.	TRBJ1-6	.	CASSDVDSPLHF	TGTGCCAGCAGTGATGTTGATTCACCCCTCCACTTT